The text below deals with one T cell receptor beta chain. Its target is not known. This specimen comes from a study of Siglec-9 on CD8 T cells in melanoma. Produced via immunoSEQ multiplex PCR; TCRdb's table is partial and in-frame only. Found here are about 36,000 clones, around 82% of them singletons; the top ten hold 1.8%. Study results and caveats: Siglec-9 reportedly marks and regulates an effector memory CD8+ T-cell subset apparently accumulating in melanoma tumors.

The CDR3 is 19 residues long. Germline V gene lookup returns CDR1 GTSNPN and CDR2 SVGIG (reference sequence). V lost 3 bases and J lost 0, with 23 bases in between. The sample comprised Siglec-9- CD8+ T cells sorted from blood. V is TRBV30 and J is TRBJ1-4; D unclear. This TCR derives from a human donor in good health. The CDR3: CAWRGSTDPWQTTNEKLFF. CDR3 coding DNA: TGTGCCTGGAGAGGCTCTACGGACCCGTGGCAAACAACTAATGAAAAACTGTTTTTT. The variable domain in full, with the rest retrieved from reference TRBV30 and TRBJ1-4, is SQTIHQWPATLVQPVGSPLSLECTVEGTSNPNLYWYRQAAGRGLQLLFYSVGIGQISSEVPQNLSASRPQDRQFILSSKKLLLSDSGFYLCAWRGSTDPWQTTNEKLFFGSGTQLSVL.